One sample yielded the 16 T cell receptor beta chains listed below, sequenced in a study of blood T cell repertoires in COVID-19. Produced via immunoSEQ multiplex PCR; TCRdb's table is partial and in-frame only. The sample contains about 250,000 clones, over 75% of which appear only once. Sequencing used peripheral blood. These receptors were collected from a human donor with COVID-19, enrolled during active disease. The donor label of this sample is uncertain.

The V call is TRBV6-5, the J call TRBJ2-2; 12 nucleotides agree with TRBD1. Germline CDR1 is MNHEY and CDR2 is SVGAGI. CDR3 length: 16 residues. Trimming at V came to 2 bases and at J to 5 bases, leaving 3 bases not matched to a gene. CDR3 in amino acids: CASSYQGQGATGELFF. The CDR3 region has the DNA TGTGCCAGCAGTTACCAGGGACAGGGGGCGACCGGGGAGCTGTTTTTT.

The J gene is TRBJ2-3, the V gene TRBV9, with D uncertain. Germline CDR1 and CDR2: SGDLS and YYNGEE. The ends were cut back, 2 bases at V and 6 bases at J, with 13 bases in the middle. This CDR3 is built from 14 residues. The CDR3 DNA follows: TGTGCCAGCAGCGTCAGGCCTTTTGGGGATACGCAGTATTTT. Translation: CASSVRPFGDTQYF.

V is TRBV7-2 and J is TRBJ2-3; 10 bases align to TRBD2. V shed 4 bases and J 4 bases; nucleotides not matched to a gene: 14. From germline, CDR1 is SGHTA and CDR2 FQGNSA. The CDR3 length is 18 residues. CDR3: CASSSGTSGILGPDTQYF. The CDR3 bases are TGTGCCAGCAGCTCCGGTACTAGCGGGATTCTTGGCCCAGATACGCAGTATTTT.

The chain uses TRBV6-5 and TRBJ2-7; 10 bases fit TRBD2. This CDR3 has 16 residues. The germline gives CDR1 MNHEY, CDR2 SVGAGI. Trimming cost V 3 bases and J 4 bases; bases outside gene matches: 9. CDR3 protein: CASSYQGLAGVYEQYF. CDR3 DNA sequence: TGTGCCAGCAGTTATCAGGGGCTAGCGGGAGTTTACGAGCAGTACTTC.

The chain is built from TRBV28 and TRBJ2-7; D gene uncertain. The length of the CDR3 is 13 residues. Trimming removed 4 bases at V and 4 bases at J, with 11 bases between. CDR1 and CDR2 (germline): MDHEN, SYDVKM. The DNA for the CDR3 is TGTGCCAGCAGTTCTCCGGCGAGGTACGAGCAGTACTTC. Translated: CASSSPARYEQYF. The full variable domain, with the rest looked up from reference TRBV28 and TRBJ2-7, is DVKVTQSSRYLVKRTGEKVFLECVQDMDHENMFWYRQDPGLGLRLIYFSYDVKMKEKGDIPEGYSVSREKKERFSLILESASTNQTSMYLCASSSPARYEQYFGPGTRLTVT.

The rearrangement joins TRBV5-5 to TRBJ2-1, with TRBD2 matching over 9 bases. With 1 base clipped from V and 5 bases from J, the junction kept 4 bases outside the gene matches. The CDR3 has 15 residues. The germline CDR1 and CDR2 sequences are SGHKS and YYEKEE (reference sequence). CDR3 bases: TGTGCCAGCAGCTTGACGACTAGCGGTGACAATGAGCAGTTCTTC. The encoded protein is CASSLTTSGDNEQFF. The full variable domain, with the rest looked up from reference TRBV5-5 and TRBJ2-1, is DAGVTQSPTHLIKTRGQQVTLRCSPISGHKSVSWYQQVLGQGPQFIFQYYEKEERGRGNFPDRFSARQFPNYSSELNVNALLLGDSALYLCASSLTTSGDNEQFFGPGTRLTVL.

This chain connects TRBV5-1 to TRBJ2-7, with unresolved D. The CDR3 sequence is 13 residues long. From germline, CDR1 is SGHRS and CDR2 YFSETQ. The V end was cut by 1 base, the J end by 1 base, with 6 bases between. The CDR3 protein is CASSLWASYEQYF. In DNA form, the CDR3 reads TGCGCCAGCAGCTTGTGGGCATCCTACGAGCAGTACTTC.

This chain uses TRBV10-3 with TRBJ2-6; D perhaps matches TRBD2 (5 bases). Per the germline V gene, CDR1 is ENHRY and CDR2 is SYGVKD. The CDR3 is 16 residues long. Trimming took off 6 bases at V and 0 bases at J, with 12 bases between the two ends. The chain's CDR3 is CAIRGRVDSGANVLTF. In DNA form, the CDR3 reads TGTGCCATCAGAGGGCGGGTAGACTCTGGGGCCAACGTCCTGACTTTC.

This chain links TRBV29-1 with TRBJ2-2, with D uncertain. V was trimmed by 4 bases and J by 2 bases, leaving 11 bases between them. CDR3 length: 14 amino acids. CDR1 SQVTM and CDR2 ANQGSEA come from the germline V gene. CDR3 coding DNA: TGCAGCGTTGTTACTTCGACTAACACCGGGGAGCTGTTTTTT. It codes for CSVVTSTNTGELFF.

The CDR3 loop reads CASTRDFLNTEAFF. Written as DNA, the CDR3 is TGTGCCAGCACTAGGGACTTCCTGAACACTGAAGCTTTCTTT. The genes are TRBV2 and TRBJ1-1, with a possible D match to TRBD1 (5 bases). This CDR3 has 14 residues. Trimming pared 7 bases from V and 0 bases from J, leaving 12 bases between. CDR1 is SNHLY, CDR2 FYNNEI, per germline.

This chain connects TRBV10-3 to TRBJ1-4; D perhaps matches TRBD1 (6 bases). There are 15 residues in the CDR3. With 2 bases removed from V and 8 bases from J, the gap between germline ends came to 15 bases. CDR1 and CDR2 from the germline V gene are ENHRY and SYGVKD. The CDR3 protein is CAISEGQGFWEKLFF. In nucleotides, the CDR3 is TGTGCCATCAGTGAGGGGCAGGGGTTCTGGGAAAAACTGTTTTTT.

The chain uses TRBV10-1 and TRBJ1-5; unclear D gene. CDR3 length equals 14 residues. The V end lost 5 bases, the J end lost 8 bases, and 16 bases lay between the germline ends. Germline V gives CDR1 WNHNN, CDR2 SYGVQD (reference sequence). In nucleotides, the CDR3 is TGCGCCAGCAGTCCGGCGGGGTTGGAGAAGCCCCAGCATTTT. Protein product: CASSPAGLEKPQHF.

The chain is built from TRBV18 and TRBJ1-4; 8 nucleotides agree with TRBD1. V lost 5 bases, J lost 5 bases, and 4 bases stayed unmatched. CDR1 and CDR2 (germline): KGHSH, LQKENI. The CDR3 is 14 residues long. The CDR3 is CASSKGQGNEKLFF. The CDR3 nucleotides are TGTGCCAGCTCAAAAGGACAGGGCAATGAAAAACTGTTTTTT.

This clone showed up just a few times. The chain links TRBV28 to TRBJ1-6; 9 bases match TRBD1. V lost 8 bases and J lost 14; bases outside the gene matches: 13. The CDR3 extends over 14 amino acids. CDR1 MDHEN and CDR2 SYDVKM come from the germline V gene. The CDR3 sequence: CASSKRGTGISLHF. Written as DNA, the CDR3 is TGTGCCAGCTCCAAGAGGGGGACAGGGATATCCCTCCACTTT.

This clone was seen just once. The chain combines TRBV27 with TRBJ2-5; D not resolved. Germline V CDR1 and CDR2: MNHEY, SMNVEV (reference sequence). V lost 5 bases and J 5 bases, leaving 12 bases between the germline ends. There are 13 residues in the CDR3. In DNA form, the CDR3 reads TGTGCCAGCAGTCTCCTGGGCTTGGAGACCCAGTACTTC. This encodes CASSLLGLETQYF.

This clone was seen just once. This chain uses TRBV9 with TRBJ2-6, with a possible D match to TRBD2 (5 bases). Trimming removed 0 bases from V and 0 bases from J, with 10 bases in between. The germline V gene has CDR1 SGDLS and CDR2 YYNGEE. The CDR3 sequence is 17 residues long. CDR3 bases: TGTGCCAGCAGCGTAGATCGAGGGTACTCTGGGGCCAACGTCCTGACTTTC. Translating it yields CASSVDRGYSGANVLTF.